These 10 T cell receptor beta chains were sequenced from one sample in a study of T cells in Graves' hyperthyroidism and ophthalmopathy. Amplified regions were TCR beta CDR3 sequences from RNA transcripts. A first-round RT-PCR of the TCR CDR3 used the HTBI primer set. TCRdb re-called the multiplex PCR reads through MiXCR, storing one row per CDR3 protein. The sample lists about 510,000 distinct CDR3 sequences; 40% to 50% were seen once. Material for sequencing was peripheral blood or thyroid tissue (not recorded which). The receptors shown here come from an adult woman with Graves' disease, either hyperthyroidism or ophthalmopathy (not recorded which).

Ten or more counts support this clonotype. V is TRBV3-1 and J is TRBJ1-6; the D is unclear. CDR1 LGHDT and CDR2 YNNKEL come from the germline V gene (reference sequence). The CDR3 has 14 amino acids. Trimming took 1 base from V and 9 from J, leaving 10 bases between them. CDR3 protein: CASSQALAGSPLHF. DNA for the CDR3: TGTGCCAGCAGCCAAGCACTGGCCGGTTCACCCCTCCACTTT.

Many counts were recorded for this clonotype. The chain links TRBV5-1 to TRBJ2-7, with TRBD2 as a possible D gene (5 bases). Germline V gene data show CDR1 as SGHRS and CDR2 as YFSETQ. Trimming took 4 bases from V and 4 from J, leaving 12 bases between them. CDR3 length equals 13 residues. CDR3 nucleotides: TGCGCCAGCAGCCCGGAGGCAGTTTACGAGCAGTACTTC. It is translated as CASSPEAVYEQYF.

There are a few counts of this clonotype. Here the CDR3 DNA reads TGTGCCAGCAAAGTAAAGAGCGGGAGTTACCACGAGCAGTACTTC. Amino acids: CASKVKSGSYHEQYF. The chain uses TRBV6-5 and TRBJ2-7; TRBD2 aligns across 8 bases. The CDR3 length is 15 residues. The J segment lost 5 bases and the V segment lost 7 bases, leaving 13 bases of the junction unmatched. Looked up from germline, CDR1 is MNHEY and CDR2 is SVGAGI.

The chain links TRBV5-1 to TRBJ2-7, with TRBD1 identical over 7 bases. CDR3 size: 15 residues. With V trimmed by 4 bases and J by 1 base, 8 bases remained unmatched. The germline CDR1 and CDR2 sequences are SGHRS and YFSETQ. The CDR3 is CASSPRQGKSYEQYF. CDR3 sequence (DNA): TGCGCCAGCAGCCCTCGACAGGGTAAATCCTACGAGCAGTACTTC.

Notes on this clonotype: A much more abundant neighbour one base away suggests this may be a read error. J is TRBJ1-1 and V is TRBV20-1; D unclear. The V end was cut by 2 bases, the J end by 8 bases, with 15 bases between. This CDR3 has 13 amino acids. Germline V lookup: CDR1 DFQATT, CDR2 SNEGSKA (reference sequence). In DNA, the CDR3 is TGCAGTGCTAGAAGGTTGAGAGAGGGCGAAGCTTTCTTT. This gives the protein CSARRLREGEAFF.

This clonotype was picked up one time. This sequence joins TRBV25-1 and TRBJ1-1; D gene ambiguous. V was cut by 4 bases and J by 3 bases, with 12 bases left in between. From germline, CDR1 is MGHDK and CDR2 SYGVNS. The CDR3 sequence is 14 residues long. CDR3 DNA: TGTGCCAGCAGTGCTAGCCAGGTCGACACTGAAGCTTTCTTT. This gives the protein CASSASQVDTEAFF. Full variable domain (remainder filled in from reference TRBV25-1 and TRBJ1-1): EADIYQTPRYLVIGTGKKITLECSQTMGHDKMYWYQQDPGMELHLIHYSYGVNSTEKGDLSSESTVSRIRTEHFPLTLESARPSHTSQYLCASSASQVDTEAFFGQGTRLTVV.

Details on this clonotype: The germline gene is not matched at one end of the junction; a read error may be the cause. CDR3 loop: CAWSGGAVHYEQYF. CDR3 bases: TGTGCCTGGAGTGGGGGAGCGGTCCACTACGAGCAGTACTTC. The chain carries TRBV29-1 and TRBJ2-7; D is perhaps TRBD1 or TRBD2 (5 bases each). Germline loops: CDR1 SQVTM, CDR2 ANQGSEA. CDR3 size: 14 residues.

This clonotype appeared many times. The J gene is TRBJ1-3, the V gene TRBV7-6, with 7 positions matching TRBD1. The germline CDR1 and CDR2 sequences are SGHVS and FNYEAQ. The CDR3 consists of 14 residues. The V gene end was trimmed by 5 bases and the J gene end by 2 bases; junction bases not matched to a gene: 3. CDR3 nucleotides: TGTGCCAGCAGCATCGGGACAGCTGGAAACACCATATATTTT. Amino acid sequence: CASSIGTAGNTIYF.

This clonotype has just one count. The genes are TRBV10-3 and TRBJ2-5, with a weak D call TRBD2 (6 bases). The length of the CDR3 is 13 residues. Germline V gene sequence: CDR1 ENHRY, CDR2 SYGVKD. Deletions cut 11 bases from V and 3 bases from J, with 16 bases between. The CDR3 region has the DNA TGTGCCCCGCGGGGTAGGTGGGAAGAGACCCAGTACTTC. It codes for CAPRGRWEETQYF.

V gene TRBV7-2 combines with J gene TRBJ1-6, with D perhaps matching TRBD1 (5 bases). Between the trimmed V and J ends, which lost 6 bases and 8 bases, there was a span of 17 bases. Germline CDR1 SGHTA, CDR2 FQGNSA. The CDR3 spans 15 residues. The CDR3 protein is CASSPLGGWDSPLHF. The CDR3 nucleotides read TGTGCCAGCAGTCCGTTGGGGGGGTGGGATTCACCCCTCCACTTT.